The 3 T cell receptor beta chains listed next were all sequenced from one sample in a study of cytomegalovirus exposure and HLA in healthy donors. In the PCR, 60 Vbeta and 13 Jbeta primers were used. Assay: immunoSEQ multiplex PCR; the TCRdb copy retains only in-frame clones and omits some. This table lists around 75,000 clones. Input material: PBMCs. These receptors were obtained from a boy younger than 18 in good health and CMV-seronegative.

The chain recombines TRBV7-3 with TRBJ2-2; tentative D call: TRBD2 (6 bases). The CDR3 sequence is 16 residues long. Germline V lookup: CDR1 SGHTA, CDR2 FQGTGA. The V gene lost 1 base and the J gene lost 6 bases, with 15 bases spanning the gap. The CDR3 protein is CASSLRRLAPAGELFF. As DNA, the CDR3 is TGTGCCAGCAGCTTAAGACGCCTAGCGCCGGCCGGGGAGCTGTTTTTT.

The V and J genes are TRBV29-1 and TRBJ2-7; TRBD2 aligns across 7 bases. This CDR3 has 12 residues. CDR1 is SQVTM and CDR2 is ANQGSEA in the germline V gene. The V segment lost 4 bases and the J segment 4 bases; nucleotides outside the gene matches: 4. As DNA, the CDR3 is TGCAGCGTTGGGGGGGGGTTTTACGAGCAGTACTTC. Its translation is CSVGGGFYEQYF.

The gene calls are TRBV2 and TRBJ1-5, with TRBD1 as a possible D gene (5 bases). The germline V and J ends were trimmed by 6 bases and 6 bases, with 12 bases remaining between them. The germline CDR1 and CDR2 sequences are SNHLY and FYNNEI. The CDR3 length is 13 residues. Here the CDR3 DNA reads TGTGCCAGCAGCGGGGGAATGGGTCAGCCCCAGCATTTT. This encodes CASSGGMGQPQHF.